The clone carrying this T cell receptor (beta chain) was counted only a few times. Its cognate antigen is unknown. After removal of 1 base from V and 2 bases from J, the junction contained 3 bases not matched to a gene. The CDR3 is 14 amino acids. Germline assignment: CDR1 GTSNPN and CDR2 SVGIG (reference sequence). This sample is part of a study of shared clonotypes between healthy human individuals. Study outcomes and limitations: The generation probabilities recorded for non-shared clonotypes fell below those of clonotypes shared by all four donors. The researchers took only blood, and tissue repertoires probably look different.

Each cell subset's genomic DNA was divided evenly among several immunoSEQ plates. The method was immunoSEQ multiplex PCR; TCRdb's version includes in-frame clones alone and lacks a portion of them. The sample comprises about a million clones, under 80% of which are singletons, and about 1.5% rests with the top ten. Donors were healthy HIV-negative adults without recently reported acute infections or vaccinations. The chain combines TRBV30 with TRBJ2-3, with TRBD1 matching over 7 bases. The sequence derives from a man younger than 35 in good health. The sequenced sample was memory CD4+ T cells sorted from blood. The sample's subset: CD45RA-negative fraction. In DNA, the CDR3 is TGTGCCTGGAGTGGGCAGGGGGTCACAGATACGCAGTATTTT. The encoded protein is CAWSGQGVTDTQYF.